This TCR beta chain is drawn from a study of Graves' ophthalmopathy and Graves' hyperthyroidism. Whole-study context: The authors collected peripheral blood at initial diagnosis, before any treatment. Broader study findings: Blood shared most expanded thyroid clonotypes above 0.001 frequency.

As the template, RNA transcripts were used to amplify TCR beta CDR3 regions. First-round RT-PCR employed HTBI primers, with a second-round multiplex PCR after it. In TCRdb, the multiplex PCR reads were re-called with MiXCR into one record per CDR3 protein. This sample carries almost 750,000 distinct CDR3 sequences, roughly 40% of them seen once, and the ten largest clones take roughly 45%. Worth noting for this clonotype: Its target is not known.

After removal of 6 bases from V and 5 bases from J, the junction contained 3 bases not matched to a gene. Germline-derived CDR1 and CDR2 are MNHNS and SASEGT. The CDR3 runs 14 residues. Moderate-to-severe activity, CAS ≥3, NOSPECS ≥4 and a duration under 3 months were seen in donors with ophthalmopathy. Uncontrolled infections, other autoimmune diseases, pregnancy or lactation barred patients from enrollment. The chain uses TRBV6-1 and TRBJ1-3, with 11 bases aligning to TRBD1. Sequenced sample: peripheral blood. The TCR was taken from an adult man with Graves' ophthalmopathy. This CDR3 reads CASRADRGRNTIYF. CDR3 coding DNA: TGTGCCAGCAGGGCGGACAGGGGGCGAAACACCATATATTTT.